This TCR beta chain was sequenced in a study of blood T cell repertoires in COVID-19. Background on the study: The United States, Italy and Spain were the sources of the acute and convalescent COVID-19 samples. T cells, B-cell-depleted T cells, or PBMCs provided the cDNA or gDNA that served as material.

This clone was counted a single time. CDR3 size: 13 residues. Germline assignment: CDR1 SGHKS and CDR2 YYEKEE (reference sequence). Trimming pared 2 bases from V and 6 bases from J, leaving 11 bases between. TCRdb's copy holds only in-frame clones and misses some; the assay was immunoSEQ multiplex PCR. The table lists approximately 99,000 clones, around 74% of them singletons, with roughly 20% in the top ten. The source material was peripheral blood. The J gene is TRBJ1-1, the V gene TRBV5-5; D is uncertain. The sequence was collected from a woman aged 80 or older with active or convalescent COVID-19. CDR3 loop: CASSLAYGAEAFF. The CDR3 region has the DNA TGTGCCAGCAGCTTAGCTTACGGAGCTGAAGCTTTCTTT.